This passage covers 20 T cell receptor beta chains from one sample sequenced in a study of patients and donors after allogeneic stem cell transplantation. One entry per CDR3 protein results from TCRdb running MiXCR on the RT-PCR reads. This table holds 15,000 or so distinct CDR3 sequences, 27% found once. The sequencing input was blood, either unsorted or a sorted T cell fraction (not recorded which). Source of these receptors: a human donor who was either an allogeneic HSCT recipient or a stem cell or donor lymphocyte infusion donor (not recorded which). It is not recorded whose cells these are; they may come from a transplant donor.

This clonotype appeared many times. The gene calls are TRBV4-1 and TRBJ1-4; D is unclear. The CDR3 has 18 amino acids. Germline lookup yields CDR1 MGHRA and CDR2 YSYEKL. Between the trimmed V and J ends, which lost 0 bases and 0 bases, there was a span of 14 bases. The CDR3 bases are TGCGCCAGCAGCCAAGATTTAACAGACCCCGCAACTAATGAAAAACTGTTTTTT. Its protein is CASSQDLTDPATNEKLFF.

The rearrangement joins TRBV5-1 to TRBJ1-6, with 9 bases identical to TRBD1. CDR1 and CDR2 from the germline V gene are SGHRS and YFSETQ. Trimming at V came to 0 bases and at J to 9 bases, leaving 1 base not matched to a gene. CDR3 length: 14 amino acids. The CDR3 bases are TGCGCCAGCAGCTTGGGACAGGGGGGTTCACCCCTCCACTTT. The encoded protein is CASSLGQGGSPLHF.

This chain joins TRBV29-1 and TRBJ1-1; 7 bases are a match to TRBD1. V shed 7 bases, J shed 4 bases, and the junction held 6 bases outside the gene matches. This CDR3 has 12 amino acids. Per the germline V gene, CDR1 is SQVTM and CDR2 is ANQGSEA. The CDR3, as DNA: TGCAGCGCCCGGTCAGGGGGCACTGAAGCTTTCTTT. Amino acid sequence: CSARSGGTEAFF.

Here the CDR3 DNA reads TGTGCCAGCAGCAATCAGGGGGCAGACACCATATATTTT. As protein: CASSNQGADTIYF. J is TRBJ1-3 and V is TRBV5-4; TRBD1 agrees at 8 bases. The CDR3 contains 13 residues. Germline V CDR1 and CDR2: SGHNT, YYREEE (reference sequence). J lost 8 bases, V lost 4 bases, and 5 bases had no gene match.

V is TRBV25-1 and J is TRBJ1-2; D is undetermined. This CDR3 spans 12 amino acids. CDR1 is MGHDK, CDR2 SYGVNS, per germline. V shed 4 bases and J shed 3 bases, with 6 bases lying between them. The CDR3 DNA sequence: TGTGCCAGCAGTGTCTTTGACTATGGCTACACCTTC. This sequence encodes CASSVFDYGYTF.

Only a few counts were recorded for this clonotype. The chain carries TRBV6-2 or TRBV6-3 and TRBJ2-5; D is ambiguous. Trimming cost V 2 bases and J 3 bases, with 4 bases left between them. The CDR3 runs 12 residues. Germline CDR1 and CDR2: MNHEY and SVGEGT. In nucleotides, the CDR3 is TGTGCCAGCAGTTACGTGAAAGAGACCCAGTACTTC. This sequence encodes CASSYVKETQYF.

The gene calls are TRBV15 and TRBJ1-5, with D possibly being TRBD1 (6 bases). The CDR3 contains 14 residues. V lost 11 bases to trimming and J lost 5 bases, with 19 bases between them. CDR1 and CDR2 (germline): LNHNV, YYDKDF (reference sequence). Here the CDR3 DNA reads TGTGCCTCTCGAGCAGGACAGTTTGATCAGCCCCAGCATTTT. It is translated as CASRAGQFDQPQHF.

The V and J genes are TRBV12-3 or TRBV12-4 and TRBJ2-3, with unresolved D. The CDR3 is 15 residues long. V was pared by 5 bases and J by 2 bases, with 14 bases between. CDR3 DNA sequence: TGTGCCAGCAGTGCTGCCTGGGGAAACACAGATACGCAGTATTTT. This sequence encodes CASSAAWGNTDTQYF.

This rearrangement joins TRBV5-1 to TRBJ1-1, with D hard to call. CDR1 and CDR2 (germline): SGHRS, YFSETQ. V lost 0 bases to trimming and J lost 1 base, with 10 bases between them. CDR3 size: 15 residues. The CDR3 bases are TGCGCCAGCAGCTTGGAAGGGCTTCAGAACACTGAAGCTTTCTTT. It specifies CASSLEGLQNTEAFF.

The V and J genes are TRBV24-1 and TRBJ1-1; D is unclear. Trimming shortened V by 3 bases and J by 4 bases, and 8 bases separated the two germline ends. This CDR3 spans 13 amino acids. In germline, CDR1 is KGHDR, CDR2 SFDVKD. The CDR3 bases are TGTGCCACCAGTGATCCCCGGAGCACTGAAGCTTTCTTT. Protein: CATSDPRSTEAFF.

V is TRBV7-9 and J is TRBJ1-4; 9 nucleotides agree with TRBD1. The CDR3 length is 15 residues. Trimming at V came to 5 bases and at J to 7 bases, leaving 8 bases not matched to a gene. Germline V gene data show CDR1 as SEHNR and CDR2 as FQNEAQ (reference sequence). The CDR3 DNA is TGTGCCAGCAGCCTCGGACAGGGGAATACTGAAAAACTGTTTTTT. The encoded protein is CASSLGQGNTEKLFF.

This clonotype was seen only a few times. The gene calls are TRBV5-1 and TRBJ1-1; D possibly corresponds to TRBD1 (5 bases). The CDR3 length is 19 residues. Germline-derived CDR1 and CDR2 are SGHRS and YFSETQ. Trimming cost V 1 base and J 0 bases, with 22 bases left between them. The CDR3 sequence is CASSLRTSGRRIMNTEAFF. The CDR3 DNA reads TGCGCCAGCAGCTTGCGGACATCAGGGAGGAGGATAATGAACACTGAAGCTTTCTTT.

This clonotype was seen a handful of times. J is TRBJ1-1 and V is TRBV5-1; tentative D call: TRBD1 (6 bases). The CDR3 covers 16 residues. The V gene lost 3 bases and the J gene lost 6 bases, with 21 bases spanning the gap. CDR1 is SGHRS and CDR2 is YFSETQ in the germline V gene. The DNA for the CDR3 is TGCGCCAGCAGCTCCTTAACGGTGGGGGCAAGGGCTGAAGCTTTCTTT. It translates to CASSSLTVGARAEAFF.

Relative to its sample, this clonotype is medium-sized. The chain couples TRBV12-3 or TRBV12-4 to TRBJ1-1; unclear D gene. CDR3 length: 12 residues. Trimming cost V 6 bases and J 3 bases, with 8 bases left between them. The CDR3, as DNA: TGTGCCAGCAGGTCGAGGCACACTGAAGCTTTCTTT. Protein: CASRSRHTEAFF.

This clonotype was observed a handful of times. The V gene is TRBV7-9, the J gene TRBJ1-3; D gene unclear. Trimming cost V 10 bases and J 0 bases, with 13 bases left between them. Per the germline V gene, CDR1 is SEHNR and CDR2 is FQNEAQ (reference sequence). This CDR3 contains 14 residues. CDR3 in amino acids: CANSKWGSGNTIYF. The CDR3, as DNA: TGTGCCAACTCCAAATGGGGCTCTGGAAACACCATATATTTT.

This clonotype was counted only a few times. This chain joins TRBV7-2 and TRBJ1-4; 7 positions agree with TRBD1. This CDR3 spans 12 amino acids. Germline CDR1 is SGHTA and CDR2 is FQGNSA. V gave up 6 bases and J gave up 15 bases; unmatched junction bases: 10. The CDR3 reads CASRHLTGTVFF. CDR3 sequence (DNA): TGTGCCAGCAGACATCTGACAGGGACCGTGTTTTTT. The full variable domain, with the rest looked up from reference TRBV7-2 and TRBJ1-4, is GAGVSQSPSNKVTEKGKDVELRCDPISGHTALYWYRQSLGQGLEFLIYFQGNSAPDKSGLPSDRFSAERTGGSVSTLTIQRTQQEDSAVYLCASRHLTGTVFFGSGTQLSVL.

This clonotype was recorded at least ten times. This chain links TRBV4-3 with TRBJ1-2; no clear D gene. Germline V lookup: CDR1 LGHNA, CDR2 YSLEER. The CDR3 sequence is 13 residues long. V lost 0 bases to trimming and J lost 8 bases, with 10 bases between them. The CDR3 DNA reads TGCGCCAGCAGCCAAGATGGTGGGGTAGGCTACACCTTC. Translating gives CASSQDGGVGYTF.

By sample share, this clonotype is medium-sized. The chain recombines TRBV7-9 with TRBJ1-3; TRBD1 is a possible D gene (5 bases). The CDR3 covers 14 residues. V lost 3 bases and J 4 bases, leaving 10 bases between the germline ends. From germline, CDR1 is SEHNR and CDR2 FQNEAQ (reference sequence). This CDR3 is CASSFSGQGNTIYF. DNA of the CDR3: TGTGCCAGCAGCTTTTCAGGGCAAGGAAACACCATATATTTT. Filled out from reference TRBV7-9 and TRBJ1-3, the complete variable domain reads DTGVSQNPRHKITKRGQNVTFRCDPISEHNRLYWYRQTLGQGPEFLTYFQNEAQLEKSRLLSDRFSAERPKGSFSTLEIQRTEQGDSAMYLCASSFSGQGNTIYFGEGSWLTVV.

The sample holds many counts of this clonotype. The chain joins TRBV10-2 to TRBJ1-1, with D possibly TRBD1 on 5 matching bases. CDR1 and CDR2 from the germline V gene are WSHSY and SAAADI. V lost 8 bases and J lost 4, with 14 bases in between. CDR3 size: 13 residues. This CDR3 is CASSATVGTEAFF. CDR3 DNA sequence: TGCGCCAGCTCAGCGACAGTGGGCACTGAAGCTTTCTTT.

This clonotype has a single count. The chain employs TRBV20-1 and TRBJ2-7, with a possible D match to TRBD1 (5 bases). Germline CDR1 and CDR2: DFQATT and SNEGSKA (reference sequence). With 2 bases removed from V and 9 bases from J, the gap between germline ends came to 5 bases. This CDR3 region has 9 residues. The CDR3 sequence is CSARRGQYF. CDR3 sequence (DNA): TGCAGTGCTAGAAGGGGGCAGTACTTC.